The entry below gives a single T cell receptor beta chain sequence along with its context. Antigen specificity is unknown. Profiling relied on immunoSEQ multiplex PCR, and the TCRdb table lists in-frame clones only, not all of them. The sample lists about 27,000 clones; 75% to 85% were seen once. This sample is part of a study of cytotoxic CD8 clonotypes in ibrutinib-treated CLL. Whole-study results and caveats: Researchers report that baseline clonality outpaced age-matched healthy donors and tracked circulating CD8+ T-cell counts. Samples were collected at differing times from sustained-remission and progressing patients.

CDR1 and CDR2 (germline): LNHDA, SQIVND (reference sequence). There are 12 residues in the CDR3. V was pared by 1 base and J by 10 bases, with 8 bases between. The chain carries TRBV19 and TRBJ2-1; D gene ambiguous. The specimen was PBMCs, collected after 24 months of ibrutinib treatment. This sequence originates from a human donor with chronic lymphocytic leukemia. In nucleotides, the CDR3 is TGTGCCAGTAGTATAGGCCTCGTGGAGCAGTTCTTC. Protein: CASSIGLVEQFF.